Listed below are T cell receptor beta chains from one sample, sequenced in a study of cytomegalovirus exposure and HLA in healthy donors. Libraries were prepared by immunoSEQ multiplex PCR; TCRdb keeps only in-frame clonotypes and omits some of them. The sample includes some 150,000 clones, about 72% of them seen just once. The sequenced sample consisted of PBMCs. Every receptor here comes from a man aged 60-69 years in good health and CMV-seronegative. CDR3s include the opening cysteine and the closing phenylalanine or tryptophan. D genes are given only for firm matches. Expanded clones get a size class; other rows say once, few or many, or leave the size out.

clone_size	d_call	v_call	j_call	cdr3_nt	cdr3_aa
.	.	TRBV7-3	TRBJ1-6	TGTGCCAGCAGCTTAACTGGTGGCGGGTCCTATAATTCACCCCTCCACTTT	CASSLTGGGSYNSPLHF
.	TRBD1	TRBV7-2	TRBJ2-1	TGTGCCAGCAGCTTATCAGGACAGGGAGCCTACAATGAGCAGTTCTTC	CASSLSGQGAYNEQFF
.	.	TRBV18	TRBJ2-7	TGTGCCAGCTCACCAAACTTAGGGGCTTACGAGCAGTACTTC	CASSPNLGAYEQYF
once	.	TRBV5-1	TRBJ2-3	TGCGCCAGCAGCCTAGCTCTGACAGGTCTAGATACGCAGTATTTT	CASSLALTGLDTQYF
once	.	TRBV7-2	TRBJ2-2	TGTGCCAGCAGCTTAAACGCGCTAGCGATCTTCACCGGGGAGCTGTTTTTT	CASSLNALAIFTGELFF
.	.	TRBV6-6	TRBJ2-5	TGTGCCAGCAGTTACGACCCGGCCAGGTCAGAGACCCAGTACTTC	CASSYDPARSETQYF
.	.	TRBV14	TRBJ1-1	TGTGCCAGCAGCCACCGCATGCCAGGGTACGCTTTCTTT	CASSHRMPGYAFF
.	.	TRBV6-5	TRBJ1-6	TGTGCCAGCAACCCAGGGATGCAGAGGTCACCCCTCCACTTT	CASNPGMQRSPLHF
once	.	TRBV2	TRBJ2-1	TGTGCCAGCAGTGAACAGGTACCCTACAATGAGCAGTTCTTC	CASSEQVPYNEQFF
few	.	TRBV7-9	TRBJ1-2	TGTGCCAGCAGCTTACAGGTGTCTGGCTACACCTTC	CASSLQVSGYTF
few	TRBD2	TRBV5-1	TRBJ2-1	TGCGCCAGCAGCCTTTTACCGAGACTAGCGGGAGTGTCGGCCTACAATGAGCAGTTCTTC	CASSLLPRLAGVSAYNEQFF
.	TRBD1	TRBV7-3	TRBJ2-3	TGTGCCAGCAGCCCCCGGGACAGGGGATACACAGATACGCAGTATTTT	CASSPRDRGYTDTQYF
.	TRBD2	TRBV6-4	TRBJ2-5	TGTGCCAGCAGTGAAAAGGCTAGCGGCCAAGAGACCCAGTACTTC	CASSEKASGQETQYF
.	.	TRBV4-3	TRBJ2-3	TGCGCCAGCAGCCAAGTCTACTCAACAGATACGCAGTATTTT	CASSQVYSTDTQYF
.	TRBD2	TRBV7-6	TRBJ2-5	TGTGCCAGCAACTTATGGGGCGGGAGCTCCCAAGAGACCCAGTACTTC	CASNLWGGSSQETQYF
.	.	TRBV7-2	TRBJ2-5	TGTGCCAGCAGCTTAGTTTCTAGAGAAGAGACCCAGTACTTC	CASSLVSREETQYF
.	.	TRBV11-2	TRBJ2-7	TGTGCCAGCAGCTCCACGGTTTCGACAGGGAGGTTCTACGAGCAGTACTTC	CASSSTVSTGRFYEQYF
.	.	TRBV4-3	TRBJ1-4	TGCGCCAGCAGCCCAGGAGGAGGGTTGACTAATGAAAAACTGTTTTTT	CASSPGGGLTNEKLFF
.	.	TRBV2	TRBJ2-1	TGTGCCAGCAGGGGCGGACAGACTTCCTACAATGAGCAGTTCTTC	CASRGGQTSYNEQFF
.	.	TRBV25-1	TRBJ2-1	TGTGCCAGCAGTGAATTTGGCGGCTTCCAAGAGGCCCAGTTCTTC	CASSEFGGFQEAQFF
.	.	TRBV7-9	TRBJ1-5	TGTGCCAGCAGCTTAGTTCTAGAGGCCCGTAGCAATCAGCCCCAGCATTTT	CASSLVLEARSNQPQHF
few	.	TRBV4-1	TRBJ2-2	TGCGCCAGCAGCCTCACGGGGCAGGGGAGCACCGGGGAGCTGTTTTTT	CASSLTGQGSTGELFF
.	TRBD2	TRBV5-1	TRBJ2-1	TGCGCCAGCAGCTTGGCCCCGCGGGAGGCCTACAATGAGCAGTTCTTC	CASSLAPREAYNEQFF
.	.	TRBV7-6	TRBJ2-7	TGTGCCAGCAGCCCCGGACTAATTTCCTACGAGCAGTACTTC	CASSPGLISYEQYF
.	TRBD1	TRBV30	TRBJ2-7	TGTGCCTGGGGAATAGGGACAGGCGCCTACGAGCAGTACTTC	CAWGIGTGAYEQYF
.	.	TRBV9	TRBJ2-1	TGTGCCAGCAGCGCTACAGGGAGCTCCTACAATGAGCAGTTCTTC	CASSATGSSYNEQFF